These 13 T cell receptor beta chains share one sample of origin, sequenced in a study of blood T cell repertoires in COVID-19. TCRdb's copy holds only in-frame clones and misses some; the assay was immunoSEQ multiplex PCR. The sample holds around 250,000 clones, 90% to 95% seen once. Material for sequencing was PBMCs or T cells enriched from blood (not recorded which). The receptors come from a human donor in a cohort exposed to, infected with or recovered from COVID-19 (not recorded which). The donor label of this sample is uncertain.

The CDR3 coding sequence is TGTGCCAGCAGCCCTAATCCGGGACTCTACAATGAGCAGTTCTTC. Its translation is CASSPNPGLYNEQFF. V and J are TRBV9 and TRBJ2-1, with D perhaps matching TRBD2 (6 bases). This CDR3 has 15 residues. Per the germline V gene, CDR1 is SGDLS and CDR2 is YYNGEE. The V gene lost 4 bases and the J gene lost 3 bases, with 14 bases spanning the gap. Complete variable domain (other parts from reference TRBV9 and TRBJ2-1): DSGVTQTPKHLITATGQRVTLRCSPRSGDLSVYWYQQSLDQGLQFLIQYYNGEERAKGNILERFSAQQFPDLHSELNLSSLELGDSALYFCASSPNPGLYNEQFFGPGTRLTVL.

CDR3 DNA sequence: TGTGCCAGCAGCTACTGGACATCGGACAATGAGCAGTTCTTC. Encoded protein: CASSYWTSDNEQFF. The chain is built from TRBV5-4 and TRBJ2-1; a weak D match, TRBD1 (5 bases). The germline CDR1 and CDR2 sequences are SGHNT and YYREEE (reference sequence). With 3 bases removed from V and 5 bases from J, the gap between germline ends came to 12 bases. The CDR3 is 14 amino acids.

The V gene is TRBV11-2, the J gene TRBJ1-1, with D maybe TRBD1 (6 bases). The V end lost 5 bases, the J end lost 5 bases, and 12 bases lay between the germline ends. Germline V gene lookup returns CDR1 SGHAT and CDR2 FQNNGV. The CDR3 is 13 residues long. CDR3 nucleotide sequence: TGTGCCAGCAGCGCCCGACAGGAGACTGAAGCTTTCTTT. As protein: CASSARQETEAFF.

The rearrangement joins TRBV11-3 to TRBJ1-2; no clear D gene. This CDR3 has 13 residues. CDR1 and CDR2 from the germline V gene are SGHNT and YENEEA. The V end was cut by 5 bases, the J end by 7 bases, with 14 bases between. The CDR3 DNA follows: TGTGCCAGCAGCCGCCGCGGGTACGTTGGCTACACCTTC. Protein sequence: CASSRRGYVGYTF.

CDR3 DNA: TGTGCCTGGAGGGGACAGTCTAACTATGGCTACACCTTC. Its translation: CAWRGQSNYGYTF. The chain is built from TRBV30 and TRBJ1-2; 7 nucleotides align to TRBD1. Germline V gene lookup returns CDR1 GTSNPN and CDR2 SVGIG (reference sequence). The trim removed 3 bases at V and 0 bases at J, leaving 1 base unmatched. The CDR3 runs 13 residues.

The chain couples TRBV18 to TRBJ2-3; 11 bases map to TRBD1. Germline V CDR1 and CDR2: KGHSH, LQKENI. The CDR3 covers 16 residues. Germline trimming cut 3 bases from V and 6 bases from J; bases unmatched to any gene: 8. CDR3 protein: CASSPGTGGKVDTQYF. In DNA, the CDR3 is TGTGCCAGCTCACCCGGGACAGGGGGGAAGGTGGATACGCAGTATTTT.

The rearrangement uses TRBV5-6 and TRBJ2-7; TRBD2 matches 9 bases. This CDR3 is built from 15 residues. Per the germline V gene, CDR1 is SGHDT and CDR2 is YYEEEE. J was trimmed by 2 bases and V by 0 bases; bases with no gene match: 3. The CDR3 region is CASSLGLADTYEQYF. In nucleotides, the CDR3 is TGTGCCAGCAGCTTGGGACTAGCGGATACCTACGAGCAGTACTTC.

The CDR3 nucleotides are TGTGCCAGCAGCTTTCTAGCGGGGGGGCGCAATGAGCAGTTCTTC. It codes for CASSFLAGGRNEQFF. The genes are TRBV11-2 and TRBJ2-1; 12 nucleotides match TRBD2. Germline assignment: CDR1 SGHAT and CDR2 FQNNGV. This CDR3 has 15 residues. J gave up 6 bases and V 3 bases, and 3 bases lay outside the gene matches.

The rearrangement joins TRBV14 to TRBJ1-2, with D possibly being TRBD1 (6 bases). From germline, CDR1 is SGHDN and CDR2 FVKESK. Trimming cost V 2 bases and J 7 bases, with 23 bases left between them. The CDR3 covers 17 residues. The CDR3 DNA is TGTGCCAGCAGCCAACGTAAGGGGGGGCCCCGGGTAGTTGGCTACACCTTC. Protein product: CASSQRKGGPRVVGYTF.

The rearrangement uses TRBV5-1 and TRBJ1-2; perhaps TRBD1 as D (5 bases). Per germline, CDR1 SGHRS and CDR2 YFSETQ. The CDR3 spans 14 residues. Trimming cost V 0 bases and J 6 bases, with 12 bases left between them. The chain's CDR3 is CASSLVRGGNGYTF. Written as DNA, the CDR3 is TGCGCCAGCAGCTTGGTTCGCGGGGGAAATGGCTACACCTTC.

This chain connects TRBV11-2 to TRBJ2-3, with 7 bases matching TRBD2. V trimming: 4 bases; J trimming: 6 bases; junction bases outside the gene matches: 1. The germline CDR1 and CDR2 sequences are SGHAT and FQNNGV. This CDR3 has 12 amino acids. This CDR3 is CASSSGGDTQYF. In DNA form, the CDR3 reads TGTGCCAGCAGCTCGGGGGGTGATACGCAGTATTTT.

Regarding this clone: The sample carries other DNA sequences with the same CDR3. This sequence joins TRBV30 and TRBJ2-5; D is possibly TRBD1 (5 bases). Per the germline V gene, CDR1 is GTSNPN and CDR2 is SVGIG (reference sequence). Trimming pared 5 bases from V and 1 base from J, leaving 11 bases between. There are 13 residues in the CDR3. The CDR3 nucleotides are TGTGCCTGGGGCCGTGACAGCCAAGAGACCCAGTACTTC. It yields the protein CAWGRDSQETQYF.

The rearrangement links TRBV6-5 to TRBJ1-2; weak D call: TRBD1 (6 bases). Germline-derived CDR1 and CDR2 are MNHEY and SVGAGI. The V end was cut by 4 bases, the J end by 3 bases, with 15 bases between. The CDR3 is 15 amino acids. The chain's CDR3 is CASSFRQASYYGYTF. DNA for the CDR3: TGTGCCAGCAGTTTCCGACAGGCCTCTTACTATGGCTACACCTTC.